The text below deals with one T cell receptor beta chain. Its antigen is unknown. This record belongs to a study of STAT5B mutations in CD4+ large granular lymphocyte leukemia. Overall study context: The CDR3 'QG' motif was associated with a particular HLA allele among healthy donors.

Study results and limitations: The CD4+ versus CD8+ T-LGLL clonality difference may reflect limited sample size. TRBV06-family usage was enriched in top patient clones (8/27) versus controls (2/35).

Sequencing was at survey level. Measured with immunoSEQ multiplex PCR; TCRdb has only the in-frame clones, and not every one. The sample lists more than 45,000 clones; roughly 72% were seen once. This CDR3 comprises 16 residues. V trimming: 0 bases; J trimming: 8 bases; junction bases outside the gene matches: 10. Germline values: CDR1 GTSNPN, CDR2 SVGIG (reference sequence). The sequencing sample was made of CD4+ T cells from blood buffy coats. The rearrangement joins TRBV30 to TRBJ1-4; 9 positions agree with TRBD1. This sequence was found in a human donor in good health. For the CDR3, the DNA is TGTGCCTGGAGTGTGGGGCGGGGGACAGGGCGAGAAAAACTGTTTTTT. Its protein is CAWSVGRGTGREKLFF.